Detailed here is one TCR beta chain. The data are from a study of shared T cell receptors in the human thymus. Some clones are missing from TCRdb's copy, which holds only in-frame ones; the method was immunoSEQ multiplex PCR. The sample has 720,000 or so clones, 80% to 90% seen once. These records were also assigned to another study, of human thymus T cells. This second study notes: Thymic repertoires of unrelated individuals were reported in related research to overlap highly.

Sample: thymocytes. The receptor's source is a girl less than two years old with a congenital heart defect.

CDR3 nucleotides: TGTGCCAGCCGAGGGAAGAATGACAACACTGAAGCTTTCTTT. Translated, it gives CASRGKNDNTEAFF. The rearrangement joins TRBV2 to TRBJ1-1; D unclear. The germline V gene encodes CDR1 SNHLY and CDR2 FYNNEI. V lost 8 bases and J 2 bases, leaving 15 bases between the germline ends. The CDR3 loop spans 14 amino acids.